This T cell receptor (beta chain) stems from a study of blood T cells in healthy people across ages. About this clonotype: The antigen is undetermined.

Study findings and constraints: Age brought a roughly linear fall in TCR beta diversity measured per million T cells.

A second PCR of 7 to 11 cycles used a sample-barcoded 5' primer and a J-beta primer mix. TCRdb re-called the 5' RACE reads through MiXCR, storing one row per CDR3 protein. The repertoire holds hundreds of thousands of distinct CDR3 sequences, approximately 60% seen once, with approximately 24% in the top ten. Germline-derived CDR1 and CDR2 are SGDLS and YYNGEE. The CDR3 is 15 residues long. The trim removed 3 bases at V and 4 bases at J, leaving 7 bases unmatched. The sequence came from a man aged 35 to 55 in good health. The chain recombines TRBV9 with TRBJ1-2; TRBD1 matches at 9 bases. Sequencing was done on a sample of blood. The chain's CDR3 is CASSAGQGSGYGYTF. Here the CDR3 DNA reads TGTGCCAGCAGCGCGGGACAGGGTAGTGGCTATGGCTACACCTTC.